This T cell receptor beta chain derives from a study of T cell changes during pregnancy in multiple sclerosis. Trimming cost V 3 bases and J 4 bases, with 16 bases left between them. Germline lookup yields CDR1 SGHKS and CDR2 YYEKEE (reference sequence). This CDR3 region has 15 residues. This table comes from immunoSEQ multiplex PCR, and its TCRdb copy is limited to in-frame clones, with some not included. The sample lists roughly 110,000 clones, approximately 90% seen once, with more than 1.5% in the top ten. The V call is TRBV5-5, the J call TRBJ1-2; maybe TRBD1 (6 bases). The material was peripheral blood, obtained in the third trimester of pregnancy. This TCR derives from a female donor with multiple sclerosis, enrolled in a pregnancy study. CDR3 bases: TGTGCCAGCAGCTCTCAGACAGGCAACTTCTATGGCTACACCTTC. Its translation is CASSSQTGNFYGYTF.